The T cell receptor (beta chain) described here comes from a study of OX40 agonist ivuxolimab in advanced cancers. Whole-study context: The eligibility criteria allowed prior anti-PD-1, anti-PD-L1 or anti-CTLA-4 therapy, and approximately 42% had some. Findings and limits, study-wide: What antigens the expanded peripheral T cells recognized was never established. Partial responders at 0.1-3.0 mg/kg had among the lowest clonal expansion.

Any history of autoimmune disease or systemic immunosuppression disqualified patients. Germline values: CDR1 MDHEN, CDR2 SYDVKM. The CDR3 length is 13 residues. Trimming took off 7 bases at V and 4 bases at J, with 13 bases between the two ends. Libraries were prepared by immunoSEQ multiplex PCR; TCRdb keeps only in-frame clonotypes and omits some of them. Of about 64,000 clones in the sample, roughly 89% were seen once. In the case of this clone: Its antigen is as yet unknown.

The TCR originated in an adult with an advanced solid tumor such as melanoma, head and neck, liver or kidney cancer. The sample consisted of CD4+ or CD8+ T cells sorted from blood, taken in a trial of the OX40 agonist ivuxolimab. The chain couples TRBV28 to TRBJ1-1; D perhaps matches TRBD1 (5 bases). The CDR3 sequence is CASKTGGATEAFF. CDR3 DNA: TGTGCCAGCAAAACTGGCGGGGCCACTGAAGCTTTCTTT.